This is a list of T cell receptor beta chains from one sample in a study of vaccination and CD4 T cells after COVID-19. Their cognate antigens are unknown. TCRdb redid the calling of the PCR reads with MiXCR, one entry per CDR3 protein. The sample holds approximately 11,000 distinct CDR3 sequences; around 59% are singletons and the top ten take approximately 15%. The sample was CD4+ T cells from blood, cultured in vitro. The receptors were gathered from a human donor who had recovered from COVID-19. The CDR3 runs from the conserved cysteine through the conserved F or W. Fields, in order: V gene, clone size, D gene, J gene, CDR3 DNA, CDR3 protein. The D gene is left open where the match is weak. Expanded clones get a size class; other rows say once, few or many, or leave the size out.

V: TRBV11-3; size: NA; D: NA; J: TRBJ1-1; DNA: TGTGCCAGCACCCCTGATCCGGGCATGAACACTGAAGCTTTCTTT; CDR3: CASTPDPGMNTEAFF
V: TRBV28; size: NA; D: NA; J: TRBJ2-1; DNA: TGTGCCAGCAGTTTCAGGGGAGTTTACAATGAGCAGTTCTTC; CDR3: CASSFRGVYNEQFF
V: TRBV20-1; size: NA; D: NA; J: TRBJ2-3; DNA: TGCAGTGCTAGTTCCCAGCGGGCGGCGCCCACGCAGTATTTT; CDR3: CSASSQRAAPTQYF
V: TRBV7-2; size: NA; D: TRBD2; J: TRBJ2-3; DNA: TGTGCCAGCAGCCCCGGGGGGGGTAGCACAGATACGCAGTATTTT; CDR3: CASSPGGGSTDTQYF
V: TRBV19; size: NA; D: NA; J: TRBJ2-7; DNA: TGTGCCAGTAAGGAGGTCGGCGGGACAAGCTCCTACGAGCAGTACTTC; CDR3: CASKEVGGTSSYEQYF
V: TRBV5-4; size: NA; D: TRBD2; J: TRBJ2-1; DNA: TGTGCCAGCAGCTTGAGGACTAGCGCGTCCTACAATGAGCAGTTCTTC; CDR3: CASSLRTSASYNEQFF
V: TRBV20-1; size: NA; D: NA; J: TRBJ2-1; DNA: TGCAGTGCTAGCAGGGACTTGCTAGCGACCAACCTCAATGAGCAGTTCTTC; CDR3: CSASRDLLATNLNEQFF
V: TRBV6-1; size: few; D: NA; J: TRBJ1-2; DNA: TGTGCCAGCAGTACTATTAACTATGGCTACACCTTC; CDR3: CASSTINYGYTF
V: TRBV19; size: few; D: NA; J: TRBJ1-6; DNA: TGTGCCAGTAGTATTGCCCGGTCTGGTAATTCACCCCTCCACTTT; CDR3: CASSIARSGNSPLHF
V: TRBV23-1; size: NA; D: NA; J: TRBJ1-5; DNA: TGCGCCAGCAGTCAAGGAAGCGGGACGCTTAGCAATCAGCCCCAGCATTTT; CDR3: CASSQGSGTLSNQPQHF
V: TRBV2; size: NA; D: NA; J: TRBJ2-7; DNA: TGTGCCAGCAGTGACTCGCCCCGAGGGGAGCAGTACTTC; CDR3: CASSDSPRGEQYF
V: TRBV9; size: medium-sized; D: NA; J: TRBJ2-7; DNA: TGTGCCAGCAGCCCGAGCCTCAACTACGAGCAGTACTTC; CDR3: CASSPSLNYEQYF
V: TRBV7-2; size: NA; D: NA; J: TRBJ2-5; DNA: TGTGCCAGCAGCTTGGGTGGCTACCAAGAGACCCAGTACTTC; CDR3: CASSLGGYQETQYF
V: TRBV6-2/TRBV6-3; size: few; D: NA; J: TRBJ2-2; DNA: TGTGCCAGCAGTCCCCCCAGCGGGACCGGGGAGCTGTTTTTT; CDR3: CASSPPSGTGELFF
V: TRBV6-1; size: few; D: NA; J: TRBJ1-1; DNA: TGTGCCAGCAGTCCTAAGAGGGTACTGAACACTGAAGCTTTCTTT; CDR3: CASSPKRVLNTEAFF
V: TRBV10-2; size: few; D: NA; J: TRBJ1-5; DNA: TGCGCCAGCAGTGAGTCCGGGGGCAATCAGCCCCAGCATTTT; CDR3: CASSESGGNQPQHF
V: TRBV19; size: NA; D: NA; J: TRBJ1-1; DNA: TGTGCCAGTAGTATTCGGGGACCGAACACTGAAGCTTTCTTT; CDR3: CASSIRGPNTEAFF
V: TRBV5-1; size: NA; D: NA; J: TRBJ1-6; DNA: TGCGCCAGCAGACGAGGGGAGAATAATTCACCCCTCCACTTT; CDR3: CASRRGENNSPLHF
V: TRBV29-1; size: few; D: NA; J: TRBJ2-2; DNA: TGCAGCGTTCCCGGGGTTGGTACGAACACCGGGGAGCTGTTTTTT; CDR3: CSVPGVGTNTGELFF
V: TRBV4-3; size: once; D: NA; J: TRBJ1-5; DNA: TGCGCCAGCAGCCAATCAAGGGCTCAGCCCCAGCATTTT; CDR3: CASSQSRAQPQHF
V: TRBV5-1; size: NA; D: NA; J: TRBJ1-5; DNA: TGCGCCAGCAGCTTGGGTTCGTCGGGGGGCAATCAGCCCCAGCATTTT; CDR3: CASSLGSSGGNQPQHF
V: TRBV6-2/TRBV6-3; size: NA; D: TRBD1; J: TRBJ2-7; DNA: TGTGCCAGCAGAACCAGACTCCCGGGACAGGGCTACTTC; CDR3: CASRTRLPGQGYF
V: TRBV14; size: few; D: NA; J: TRBJ2-1; DNA: TGTGCCAGCAGCCCCAGGGGCTCCTACAATGAGCAGTTCTTC; CDR3: CASSPRGSYNEQFF
V: TRBV11-3; size: NA; D: NA; J: TRBJ1-1; DNA: TGTGCCAGCAGCTTAGTGGTCGGTAACACTGAAGCTTTCTTT; CDR3: CASSLVVGNTEAFF
V: TRBV6-5; size: NA; D: TRBD2; J: TRBJ2-1; DNA: TGTGCCAGCAGTTCCGGGACTAGCTCCTACAATGAGCAGTTCTTC; CDR3: CASSSGTSSYNEQFF
V: TRBV20-1; size: few; D: NA; J: TRBJ1-2; DNA: TGCAGTGCAACTATCGCGTCTGGGGGGTCAAACTATGGCTACACCTTC; CDR3: CSATIASGGSNYGYTF
V: TRBV15; size: NA; D: NA; J: TRBJ1-2; DNA: TGTGCCACCAGCAGCCGACAGGCTTATCTTGGCTACACCTTC; CDR3: CATSSRQAYLGYTF
V: TRBV6-5; size: few; D: NA; J: TRBJ1-1; DNA: TGTGCCAGCAGTTACTCACAGGTCTTTACTGAAGCTTTCTTT; CDR3: CASSYSQVFTEAFF
V: TRBV2; size: few; D: NA; J: TRBJ1-6; DNA: TGTGCCAGCAGCGGGAGAAACGGTAATTCACCCCTCCACTTT; CDR3: CASSGRNGNSPLHF
V: TRBV6-1; size: few; D: TRBD1; J: TRBJ2-2; DNA: TGTGCCAGCAGGACAGGGATAAGCACCGGGGAGCTGTTTTTT; CDR3: CASRTGISTGELFF
V: TRBV19; size: NA; D: NA; J: TRBJ2-7; DNA: TGTGCCAGTAGTATTCAGGTCGGATTGGGATACGAGCAGTACTTC; CDR3: CASSIQVGLGYEQYF
V: TRBV12-3/TRBV12-4; size: NA; D: NA; J: TRBJ2-2; DNA: TGTGCCAGCAGAGTTAGCGGAGCTACCGGGGAGCTGTTTTTT; CDR3: CASRVSGATGELFF
V: TRBV20-1; size: NA; D: TRBD2; J: TRBJ2-1; DNA: TGCAGTCCCAGGACTAGCCGCAATGAGCAGTTCTTC; CDR3: CSPRTSRNEQFF
V: TRBV15; size: NA; D: NA; J: TRBJ2-5; DNA: TGTGCCACCAGCTTTCAAGGCCCGGGGGCTGGGACCCAGTACTTC; CDR3: CATSFQGPGAGTQYF
V: TRBV6-1; size: NA; D: TRBD1; J: TRBJ1-1; DNA: TGTGCCAGCAGGGGGGACAGGGTTGGTGAAGCTTTCTTT; CDR3: CASRGDRVGEAFF
V: TRBV2; size: NA; D: NA; J: TRBJ2-7; DNA: TGTGCCAGGCGACAGGCCGGCTCCTACGAGCAGTACTTC; CDR3: CARRQAGSYEQYF
V: TRBV20-1; size: NA; D: TRBD1; J: TRBJ2-7; DNA: TGCAGTGCTGGTGACAGGGGCCCCCGCTACGAGCAGTACTTC; CDR3: CSAGDRGPRYEQYF
V: TRBV28; size: NA; D: TRBD1; J: TRBJ1-1; DNA: TGTGCCAGCAGGTCCGGGACAGGGGGGACGAACACTGAAGCTTTCTTT; CDR3: CASRSGTGGTNTEAFF
V: TRBV24-1; size: NA; D: NA; J: TRBJ2-3; DNA: TGTGCCACCAGCGGGACCGCAGATACGCAGTATTTT; CDR3: CATSGTADTQYF
V: TRBV4-1; size: NA; D: NA; J: TRBJ2-2; DNA: TGCGCCAGCAGCCAAGAGGCGGTCATCGCGAACACCGGGGAGCTGTTTTTT; CDR3: CASSQEAVIANTGELFF
V: TRBV6-1; size: medium-sized; D: NA; J: TRBJ1-5; DNA: TGTGCCAGCAGTGGCGATGGGGGTGTTGGTCAGCCCCAGCATTTT; CDR3: CASSGDGGVGQPQHF
V: TRBV6-1; size: once; D: NA; J: TRBJ1-5; DNA: TGTGCCAGCAGGAGAGACAGGAGCAATCAGCCCCAGCATTTT; CDR3: CASRRDRSNQPQHF
V: TRBV6-1; size: few; D: NA; J: TRBJ1-2; DNA: TGTGCCAGCAGTACGACTCGGGGCTATGGCTACACCTTC; CDR3: CASSTTRGYGYTF
V: TRBV12-3/TRBV12-4; size: few; D: TRBD1; J: TRBJ1-2; DNA: TGTGCCAGCAGTTTAGCGACAGGGAGCGGGTATGGCTACACCTTC; CDR3: CASSLATGSGYGYTF
V: TRBV6-5; size: once; D: NA; J: TRBJ2-7; DNA: TGTGCCAGCAGTTGGGCTAGCGAGACGAAGAAGTACTTC; CDR3: CASSWASETKKYF
V: TRBV29-1; size: NA; D: TRBD1; J: TRBJ1-1; DNA: TGCAGCGTTGAAGATCGTCTCGGACAGGGGGCTTTCTTT; CDR3: CSVEDRLGQGAFF
V: TRBV2; size: NA; D: NA; J: TRBJ1-1; DNA: TGTGCCAGCAGTGAACGGACTGAAGCTTTCTTT; CDR3: CASSERTEAFF
V: TRBV21-1; size: NA; D: NA; J: TRBJ1-2; DNA: TGTGCCAGCAGCAAAGCGGGCCCGGACTATGGCTACACCTTC; CDR3: CASSKAGPDYGYTF
V: TRBV6-2/TRBV6-3; size: few; D: NA; J: TRBJ2-7; DNA: TGTGCCAGCAGCCACGGGGGCTACGAGCAGTACTTC; CDR3: CASSHGGYEQYF
V: TRBV7-8; size: NA; D: TRBD1; J: TRBJ1-2; DNA: TGTGCCAGCAGCATCCACCAGGGGGCGCTTGGGTATGGCTACACCTTC; CDR3: CASSIHQGALGYGYTF
V: TRBV30; size: few; D: NA; J: TRBJ1-5; DNA: TGTGCCTGGAGTGTAGACAGAAATCAGCCCCAGCATTTT; CDR3: CAWSVDRNQPQHF
V: TRBV7-3; size: once; D: NA; J: TRBJ1-2; DNA: TGTGCCAGCAGCGGGGACGCAAGTTCTAACTATGGCTACACCTTC; CDR3: CASSGDASSNYGYTF
V: TRBV20-1; size: NA; D: TRBD1; J: TRBJ1-2; DNA: TGCAGTGCTAGAGTAACAGGGGACGGCTACACCTTC; CDR3: CSARVTGDGYTF
V: TRBV7-9; size: NA; D: TRBD1; J: TRBJ2-7; DNA: TGTGCCAGCAGCCCCGGGACAGCCGTTTACGAGCAGTACTTC; CDR3: CASSPGTAVYEQYF